The 8 T cell receptor beta chains presented below share a single source sample, sequenced in a study of cytomegalovirus exposure and HLA in healthy donors. The PCR ran on 60 Vbeta and 13 Jbeta primers. The method was immunoSEQ multiplex PCR; TCRdb's version includes in-frame clones alone and lacks a portion of them. In the table there are 100,000 to 150,000 clones, 75% to 90% of which are singletons. The sequenced sample consisted of PBMCs. Receptors were obtained from a young man in good health and CMV-seropositive.

This clone was counted a single time. V usage is TRBV27 and J usage is TRBJ2-3; no firm D call. V was shortened by 0 bases and J by 2 bases, with 9 bases between the two germline ends. The CDR3 runs 15 residues. CDR1 is MNHEY and CDR2 is SMNVEV in the germline V gene (reference sequence). DNA for the CDR3: TGTGCCAGCAGTTTATCTTTACTTGACACAGATACGCAGTATTTT. The encoded protein is CASSLSLLDTDTQYF.

V and J are TRBV7-2 and TRBJ1-5; D not resolved. CDR1 and CDR2 (germline): SGHTA, FQGNSA. Trimming stripped 5 bases from V and 1 base from J, with 9 bases between. The CDR3 totals 14 residues. The CDR3 protein is CASSRDTSNQPQHF. CDR3 bases: TGTGCCAGCAGCCGCGACACGAGCAATCAGCCCCAGCATTTT.

This clone was observed a single time. The genes are TRBV28 and TRBJ1-6; D gene uncertain. The CDR3 runs 14 residues. Germline V lookup: CDR1 MDHEN, CDR2 SYDVKM. V lost 1 base to trimming and J lost 9 bases, with 10 bases between them. Here the CDR3 DNA reads TGTGCCAGCAGTTTATTATTAGGAGGTTCACCCCTCCACTTT. It is translated as CASSLLLGGSPLHF.

This clone has just a few counts. The rearrangement uses TRBV6-5 and TRBJ1-1; 7 bases are shared with TRBD1. CDR3 size: 12 residues. Trimming at V came to 6 bases and at J to 10 bases, leaving 8 bases not matched to a gene. CDR1 and CDR2 (germline): MNHEY, SVGAGI. The CDR3 reads CASSRDSGLAFF. CDR3 sequence (DNA): TGTGCCAGCAGCAGGGACAGTGGGTTAGCTTTCTTT.

The chain recombines TRBV11-2 with TRBJ1-6; the D gene is possibly TRBD1 (5 bases). V dropped 0 bases and J dropped 9 bases, with 6 bases sitting between them. The CDR3 spans 13 residues. The germline V gene has CDR1 SGHAT and CDR2 FQNNGV. The CDR3 loop is CASSLEGLSPLHF. The CDR3 coding sequence is TGTGCCAGCAGCTTAGAGGGACTTTCACCCCTCCACTTT.

The chain carries TRBV7-6 and TRBJ2-3, with D perhaps TRBD2 (5 bases). There are 12 residues in the CDR3. Trimming removed 5 bases from V and 7 bases from J, with 10 bases in between. CDR1 is SGHVS, CDR2 FNYEAQ, per germline. This CDR3 is CASSRGGNTQYF. Written as DNA, the CDR3 is TGTGCCAGCAGCCGGGGTGGGAATACGCAGTATTTT.

This clone showed up just a few times. This rearrangement joins TRBV6-1 to TRBJ1-1; D is perhaps TRBD1 (6 bases). V was trimmed by 4 bases and J by 1 base, leaving 10 bases between them. Germline assignment: CDR1 MNHNS and CDR2 SASEGT. The CDR3 extends over 14 amino acids. The CDR3 region is CASSAYRENTEAFF. CDR3 bases: TGTGCCAGCAGTGCCTACAGGGAGAACACTGAAGCTTTCTTT.

V usage is TRBV2 and J usage is TRBJ1-2, with D possibly matching TRBD1 (5 bases). The germline gives CDR1 SNHLY, CDR2 FYNNEI. V lost 0 bases and J lost 8, with 13 bases in between. The CDR3 consists of 14 residues. In DNA, the CDR3 is TGTGCCAGCAGTGAAGCGGGGAATCAGGGCGGCTACACCTTC. Protein: CASSEAGNQGGYTF.